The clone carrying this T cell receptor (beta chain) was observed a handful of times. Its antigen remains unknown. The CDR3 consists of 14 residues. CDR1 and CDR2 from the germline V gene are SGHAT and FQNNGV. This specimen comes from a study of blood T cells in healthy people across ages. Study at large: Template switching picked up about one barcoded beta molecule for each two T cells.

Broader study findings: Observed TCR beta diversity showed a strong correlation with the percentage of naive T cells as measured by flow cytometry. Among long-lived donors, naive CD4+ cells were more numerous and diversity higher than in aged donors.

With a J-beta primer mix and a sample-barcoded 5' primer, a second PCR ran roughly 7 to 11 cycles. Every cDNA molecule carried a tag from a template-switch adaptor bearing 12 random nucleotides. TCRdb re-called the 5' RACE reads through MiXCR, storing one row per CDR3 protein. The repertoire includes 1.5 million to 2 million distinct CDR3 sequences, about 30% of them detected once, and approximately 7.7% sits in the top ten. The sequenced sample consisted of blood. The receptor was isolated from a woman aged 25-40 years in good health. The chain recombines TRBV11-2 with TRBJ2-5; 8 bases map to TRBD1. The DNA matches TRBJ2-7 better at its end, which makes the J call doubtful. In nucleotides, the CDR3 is TGTGCCAGCAGCTTACCGGGACAGGAATACGAGCAGTACTTC. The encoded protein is CASSLPGQEYEQYF.